Only one count was recorded for the clone carrying this T cell receptor (beta chain). The antigen remains undetermined. Looked up from germline, CDR1 is SGHAT and CDR2 is FQNNGV. CDR3 size: 14 residues. Between the trimmed V and J ends, which lost 5 bases and 3 bases, there was a span of 14 bases. Both 60 Vbeta primers and 13 Jbeta primers went into the PCR. This table comes from immunoSEQ multiplex PCR, and its TCRdb copy is limited to in-frame clones, with some not included. This table has 200,000 or so clones, approximately 88% appearing once. This specimen belongs to a study of cytomegalovirus exposure and HLA in healthy donors. General study results and limits: 87-base-pair reads could not separate some V segments, including TRBV6-2 and TRBV6-3.

Material: PBMCs. V and J are TRBV11-2 and TRBJ2-7; tentative D call: TRBD1 (5 bases). The sequence came from a boy aged 10-17 years in good health and CMV-seronegative. CDR3 sequence: CASSLHLGVYEQYF. Here the CDR3 DNA reads TGTGCCAGCAGCCTACACCTAGGGGTCTACGAGCAGTACTTC.